This TCR beta chain was profiled in a study of blood T cells in healthy people across ages. Regarding the study as a whole: Naive T cell percentage and TCR beta diversity correlated strongly. Naive CD4+ cells and diversity were both higher in long-lived donors than in aged donors.

Then a second PCR, running about 6 to 11 cycles, was carried out with a sample-barcoded 5' primer and a J-beta primer mix. Via MiXCR, TCRdb re-called the 5' RACE reads, giving one row per CDR3 protein. This sample has about 900,000 distinct CDR3 sequences, with 62% found just once. V lost 1 base to trimming and J lost 0 bases, with 13 bases between them. Germline loops: CDR1 SEHNR, CDR2 FQNEAQ (reference sequence). There are 18 residues in the CDR3. Comments on this clonotype: Its antigen is not known.

This chain connects TRBV7-9 to TRBJ2-6; D is undetermined. The sequenced sample consisted of blood. The sequence was obtained from a man aged 25-45 years in good health. The CDR3 nucleotides are TGTGCCAGCAGCTTAGAACCAAAACTTCGCTCTGGGGCCAACGTCCTGACTTTC. As protein: CASSLEPKLRSGANVLTF. Together with reference TRBV7-9 and TRBJ2-6, the CDR3 gives the full variable domain: DTGVSQNPRHKITKRGQNVTFRCDPISEHNRLYWYRQTLGQGPEFLTYFQNEAQLEKSRLLSDRFSAERPKGSFSTLEIQRTEQGDSAMYLCASSLEPKLRSGANVLTFGAGSRLTVL.